This T cell receptor beta chain was identified during a study of monozygotic twins with inflammatory bowel disease. This CDR3 spans 18 amino acids. CDR1 is SGHRS and CDR2 is YFSETQ in the germline V gene. From its re-call of the 5' RACE reads, TCRdb lists each CDR3 protein once, without DNA. The table gives roughly 100,000 distinct CDR3 sequences; the top ten clones make up 1.9% of it. The origin of this receptor is a human donor with ulcerative colitis or Crohn's disease, or a healthy co-twin of an affected twin (not recorded which). This sequence joins TRBV5-1 and TRBJ1-1; TCRdb designates TRBD1, a call that cannot be tested without DNA. The sample was blood. CDR3 sequence reads: CASSLGRGMVKENTEAFF.